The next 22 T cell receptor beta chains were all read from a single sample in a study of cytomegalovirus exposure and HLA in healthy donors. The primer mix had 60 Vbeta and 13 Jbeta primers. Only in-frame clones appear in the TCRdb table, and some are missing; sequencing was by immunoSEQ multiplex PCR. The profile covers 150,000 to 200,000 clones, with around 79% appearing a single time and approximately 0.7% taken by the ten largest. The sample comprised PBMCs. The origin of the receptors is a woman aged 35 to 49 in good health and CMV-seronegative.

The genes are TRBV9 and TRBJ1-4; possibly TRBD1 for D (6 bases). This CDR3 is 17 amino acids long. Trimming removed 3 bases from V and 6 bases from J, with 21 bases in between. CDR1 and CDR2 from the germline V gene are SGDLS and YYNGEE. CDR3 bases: TGTGCCAGCAGCGGAGAGGGGTATGGGGACAAGGATGAAAAACTGTTTTTT. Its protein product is CASSGEGYGDKDEKLFF.

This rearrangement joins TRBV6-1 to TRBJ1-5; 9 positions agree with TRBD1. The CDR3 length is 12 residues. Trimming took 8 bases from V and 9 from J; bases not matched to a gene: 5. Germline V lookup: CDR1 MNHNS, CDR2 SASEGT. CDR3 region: CASGQGLGPQHF. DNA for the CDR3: TGTGCCAGCGGACAGGGGCTTGGGCCCCAGCATTTT.

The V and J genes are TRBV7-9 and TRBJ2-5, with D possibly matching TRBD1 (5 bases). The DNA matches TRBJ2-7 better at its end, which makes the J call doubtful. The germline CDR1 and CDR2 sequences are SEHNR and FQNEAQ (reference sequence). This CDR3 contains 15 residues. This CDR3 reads CASSPRAGNSYEQYF. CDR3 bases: TGTGCCAGCAGCCCCCGTGCAGGGAACTCCTACGAGCAGTACTTC.

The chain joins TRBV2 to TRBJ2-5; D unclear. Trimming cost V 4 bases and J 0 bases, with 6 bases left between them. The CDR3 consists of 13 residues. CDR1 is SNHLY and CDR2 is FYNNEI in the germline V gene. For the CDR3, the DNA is TGTGCCAGCAGTGTGGCCCACCAAGAGACCCAGTACTTC. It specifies CASSVAHQETQYF. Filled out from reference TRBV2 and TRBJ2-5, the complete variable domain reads EPEVTQTPSHQVTQMGQEVILRCVPISNHLYFYWYRQILGQKVEFLVSFYNNEISEKSEIFDDQFSVERPDGSNFTLKIRSTKLEDSAMYFCASSVAHQETQYFGPGTRLLVL.

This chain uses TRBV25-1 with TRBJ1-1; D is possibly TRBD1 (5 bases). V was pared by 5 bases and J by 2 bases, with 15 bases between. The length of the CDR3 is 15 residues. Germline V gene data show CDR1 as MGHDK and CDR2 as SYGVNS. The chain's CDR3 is CASSRDGGLNTEAFF. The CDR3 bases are TGTGCCAGCAGTAGAGACGGGGGTTTAAACACTGAAGCTTTCTTT.

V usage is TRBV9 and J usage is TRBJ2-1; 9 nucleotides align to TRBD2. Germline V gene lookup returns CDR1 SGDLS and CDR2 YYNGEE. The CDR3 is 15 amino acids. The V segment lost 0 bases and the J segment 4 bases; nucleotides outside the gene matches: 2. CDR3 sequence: CASSVETSGYNEQFF. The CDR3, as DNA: TGTGCCAGCAGCGTAGAGACTAGCGGATACAATGAGCAGTTCTTC.

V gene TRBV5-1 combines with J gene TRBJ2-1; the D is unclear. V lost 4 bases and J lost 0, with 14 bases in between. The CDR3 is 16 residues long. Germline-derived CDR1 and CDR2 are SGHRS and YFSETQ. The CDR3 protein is CASSREPSSSYNEQFF. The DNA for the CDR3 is TGCGCCAGCAGCCGTGAACCTTCGAGCTCCTACAATGAGCAGTTCTTC.

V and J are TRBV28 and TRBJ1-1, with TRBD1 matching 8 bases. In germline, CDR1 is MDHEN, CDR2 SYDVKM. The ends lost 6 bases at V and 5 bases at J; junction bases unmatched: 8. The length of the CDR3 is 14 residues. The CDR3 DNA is TGTGCCAGCAGCCCAGGGGGCCTGGGAACTGAAGCTTTCTTT. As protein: CASSPGGLGTEAFF.

For the CDR3, the DNA is TGTGCCAGCAGCGTAGCAAGCGGGGGGACCTACGAGCAGTACTTC. Its protein is CASSVASGGTYEQYF. This chain joins TRBV9 and TRBJ2-5, with 9 bases fitting TRBD2. The DNA end favors TRBJ2-7, so the J call may be wrong. Germline V lookup: CDR1 SGDLS, CDR2 YYNGEE. The CDR3 extends over 15 amino acids.

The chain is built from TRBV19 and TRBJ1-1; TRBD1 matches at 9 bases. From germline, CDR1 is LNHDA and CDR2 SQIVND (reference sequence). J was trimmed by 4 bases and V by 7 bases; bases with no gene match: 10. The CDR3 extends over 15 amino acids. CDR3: CASTPRDRVSTEAFF. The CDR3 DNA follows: TGTGCCAGTACCCCGAGGGACAGGGTATCCACTGAAGCTTTCTTT. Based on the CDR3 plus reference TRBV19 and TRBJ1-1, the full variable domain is DGGITQSPKYLFRKEGQNVTLSCEQNLNHDAMYWYRQDPGQGLRLIYYSQIVNDFQKGDIAEGYSVSREKKESFPLTVTSAQKNPTAFYLCASTPRDRVSTEAFFGQGTRLTVV.

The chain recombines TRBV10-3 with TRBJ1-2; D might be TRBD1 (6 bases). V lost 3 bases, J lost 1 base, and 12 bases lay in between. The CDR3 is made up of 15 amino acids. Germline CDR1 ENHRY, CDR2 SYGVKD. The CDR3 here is CAISEIQGDNYGYTF. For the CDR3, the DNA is TGTGCCATCAGTGAAATACAGGGAGATAACTATGGCTACACCTTC.

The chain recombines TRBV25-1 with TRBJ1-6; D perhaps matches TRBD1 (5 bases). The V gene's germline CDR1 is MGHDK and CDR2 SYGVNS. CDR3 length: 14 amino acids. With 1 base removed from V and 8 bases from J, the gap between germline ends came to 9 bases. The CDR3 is CASSEWTIHSPLHF. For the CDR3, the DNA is TGTGCCAGCAGTGAATGGACAATCCATTCACCCCTCCACTTT.

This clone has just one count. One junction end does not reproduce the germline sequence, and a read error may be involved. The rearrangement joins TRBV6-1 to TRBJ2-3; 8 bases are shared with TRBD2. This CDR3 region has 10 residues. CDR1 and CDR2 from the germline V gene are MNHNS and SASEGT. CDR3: CASREGTEYF. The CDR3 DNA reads TGTGCCAGCCGGGAGGGTACGGAGTATTTT.

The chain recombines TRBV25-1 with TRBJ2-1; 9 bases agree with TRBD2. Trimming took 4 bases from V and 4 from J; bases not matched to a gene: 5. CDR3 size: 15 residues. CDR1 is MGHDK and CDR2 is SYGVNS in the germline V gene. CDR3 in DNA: TGTGCCAGCAGTGTGGCGGGAGGGGATTACAATGAGCAGTTCTTC. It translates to CASSVAGGDYNEQFF.

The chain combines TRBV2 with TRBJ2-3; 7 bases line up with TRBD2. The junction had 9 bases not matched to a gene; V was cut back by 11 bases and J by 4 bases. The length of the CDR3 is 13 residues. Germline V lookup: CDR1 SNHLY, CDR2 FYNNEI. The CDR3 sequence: CAGLAAIADTQYF. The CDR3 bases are TGTGCCGGGCTAGCGGCCATAGCAGATACGCAGTATTTT.

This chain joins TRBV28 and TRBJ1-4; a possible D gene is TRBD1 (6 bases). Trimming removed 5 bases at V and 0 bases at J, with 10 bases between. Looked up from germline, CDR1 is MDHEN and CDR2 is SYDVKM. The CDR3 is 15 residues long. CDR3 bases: TGTGCCAGCAGTGACCGGACAGCAACTAATGAAAAACTGTTTTTT. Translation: CASSDRTATNEKLFF.

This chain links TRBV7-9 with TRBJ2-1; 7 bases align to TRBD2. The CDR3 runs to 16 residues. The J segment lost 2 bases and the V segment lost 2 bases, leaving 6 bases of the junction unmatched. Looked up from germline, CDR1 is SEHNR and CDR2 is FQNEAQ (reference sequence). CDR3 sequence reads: CASSLRSSGPYNEQFF. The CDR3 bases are TGTGCCAGCAGCTTACGCTCTAGCGGACCCTACAATGAGCAGTTCTTC.

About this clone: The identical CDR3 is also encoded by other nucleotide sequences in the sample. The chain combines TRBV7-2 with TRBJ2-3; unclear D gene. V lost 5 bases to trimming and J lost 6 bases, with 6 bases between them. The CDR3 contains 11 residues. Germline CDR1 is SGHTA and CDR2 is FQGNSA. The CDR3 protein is CASSPQDTQYF. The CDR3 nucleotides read TGTGCCAGCAGCCCGCAGGATACGCAGTATTTT.

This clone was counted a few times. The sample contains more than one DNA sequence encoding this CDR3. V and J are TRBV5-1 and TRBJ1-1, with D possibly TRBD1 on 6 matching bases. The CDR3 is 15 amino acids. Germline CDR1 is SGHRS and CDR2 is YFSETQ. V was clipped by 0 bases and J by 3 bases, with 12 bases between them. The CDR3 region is CASSLVRGRDTEAFF. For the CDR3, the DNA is TGCGCCAGCAGCTTGGTCAGGGGCAGGGACACTGAAGCTTTCTTT.

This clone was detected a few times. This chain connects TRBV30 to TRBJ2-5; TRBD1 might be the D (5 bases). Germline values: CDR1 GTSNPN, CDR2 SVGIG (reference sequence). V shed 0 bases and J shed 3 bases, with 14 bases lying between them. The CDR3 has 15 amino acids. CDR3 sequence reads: CAWSVGAWVEETQYF. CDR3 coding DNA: TGTGCCTGGAGTGTAGGGGCCTGGGTAGAAGAGACCCAGTACTTC.

In DNA, the CDR3 is TGTGCCAGCAGCAGACTAGCGGAACCTATTTACGAGCAGTACTTC. It encodes CASSRLAEPIYEQYF. This chain links TRBV6-1 with TRBJ2-7, with 9 bases matching TRBD2. CDR3 size: 15 residues. Looked up from germline, CDR1 is MNHNS and CDR2 is SASEGT. The V gene end was trimmed by 6 bases and the J gene end by 4 bases; junction bases not matched to a gene: 10.

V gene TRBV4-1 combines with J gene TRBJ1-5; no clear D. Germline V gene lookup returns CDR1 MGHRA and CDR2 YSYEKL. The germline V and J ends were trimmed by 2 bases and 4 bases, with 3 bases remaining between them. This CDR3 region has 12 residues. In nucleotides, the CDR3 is TGCGCCAGCAGCCAATCAAATCAGCCCCAGCATTTT. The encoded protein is CASSQSNQPQHF.